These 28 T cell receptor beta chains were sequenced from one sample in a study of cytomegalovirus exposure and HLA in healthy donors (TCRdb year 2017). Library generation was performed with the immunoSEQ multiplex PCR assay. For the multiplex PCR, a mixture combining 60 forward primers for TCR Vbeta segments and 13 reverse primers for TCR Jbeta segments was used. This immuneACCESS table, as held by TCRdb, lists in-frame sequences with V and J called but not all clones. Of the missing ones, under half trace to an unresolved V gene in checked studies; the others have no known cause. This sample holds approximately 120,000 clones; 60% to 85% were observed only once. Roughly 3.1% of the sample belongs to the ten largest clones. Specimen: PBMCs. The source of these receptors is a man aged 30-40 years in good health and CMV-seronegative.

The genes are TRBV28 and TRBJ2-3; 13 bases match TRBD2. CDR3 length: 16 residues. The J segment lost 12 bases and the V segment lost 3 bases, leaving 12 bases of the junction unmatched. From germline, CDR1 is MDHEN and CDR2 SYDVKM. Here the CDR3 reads CASSLRLAGGPALQYF. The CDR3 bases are TGTGCCAGCAGTTTGAGACTAGCGGGAGGCCCGGCCCTCCAGTATTTT.

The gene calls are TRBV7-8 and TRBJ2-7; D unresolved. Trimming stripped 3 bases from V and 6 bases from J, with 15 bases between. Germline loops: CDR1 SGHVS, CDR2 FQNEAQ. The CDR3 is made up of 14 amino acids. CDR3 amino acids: CASSFSFSMSEQYF. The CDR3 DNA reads TGTGCCAGCAGCTTTAGCTTCTCCATGAGCGAGCAGTACTTC.

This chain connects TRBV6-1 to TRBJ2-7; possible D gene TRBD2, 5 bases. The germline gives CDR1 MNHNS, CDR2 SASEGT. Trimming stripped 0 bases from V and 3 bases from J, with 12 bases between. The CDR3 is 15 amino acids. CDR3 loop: CASSEAANGNYEQYF. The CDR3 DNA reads TGTGCCAGCAGTGAAGCGGCTAACGGGAACTACGAGCAGTACTTC.

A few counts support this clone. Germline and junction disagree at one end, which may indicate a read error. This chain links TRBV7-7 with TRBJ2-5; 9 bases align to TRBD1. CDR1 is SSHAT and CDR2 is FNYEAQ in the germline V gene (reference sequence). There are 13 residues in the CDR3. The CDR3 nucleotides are TGTGCTAGCAGCTTGGACAGGGGAGAGACCCAGTACTTC. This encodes CASSLDRGETQYF.

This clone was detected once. The CDR3 bases are TGCAGCGTAGAGTCGGGGGTGGGCTACGAGCAGTACTTC. Translated: CSVESGVGYEQYF. The chain has TRBV29-1 and TRBJ2-7, with D possibly being TRBD2 (6 bases). Germline values: CDR1 SQVTM, CDR2 ANQGSEA. The length of the CDR3 is 13 residues. V was clipped by 6 bases and J by 3 bases, with 15 bases between them.

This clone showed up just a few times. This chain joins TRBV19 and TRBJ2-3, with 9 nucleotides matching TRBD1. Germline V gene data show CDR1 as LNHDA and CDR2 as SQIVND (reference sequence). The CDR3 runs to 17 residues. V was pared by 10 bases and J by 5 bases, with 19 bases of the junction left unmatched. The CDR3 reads CATKPRYRGLEGDTQYF. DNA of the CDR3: TGTGCCACTAAACCCCGATACAGGGGGCTTGAGGGAGATACGCAGTATTTT.

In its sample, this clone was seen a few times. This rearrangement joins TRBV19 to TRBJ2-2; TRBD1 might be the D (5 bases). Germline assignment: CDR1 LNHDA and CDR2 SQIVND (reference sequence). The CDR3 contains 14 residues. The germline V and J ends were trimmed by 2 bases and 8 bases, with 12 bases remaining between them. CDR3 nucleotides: TGTGCCAGTAGTATACAGCCGTGGACAGGGGAGCTGTTTTTT. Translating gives CASSIQPWTGELFF.

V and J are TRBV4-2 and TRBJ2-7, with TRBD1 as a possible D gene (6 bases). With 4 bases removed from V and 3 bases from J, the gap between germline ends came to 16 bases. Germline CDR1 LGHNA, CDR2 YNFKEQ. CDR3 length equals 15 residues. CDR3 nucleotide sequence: TGTGCCAGCAGCCTCGTCCAGGGACAAAACTACGAGCAGTACTTC. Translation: CASSLVQGQNYEQYF.

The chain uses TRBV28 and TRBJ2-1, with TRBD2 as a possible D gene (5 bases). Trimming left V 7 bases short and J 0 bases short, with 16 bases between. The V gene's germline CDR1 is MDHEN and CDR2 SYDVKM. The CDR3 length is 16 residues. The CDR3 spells CASMGRLPSSYNEQFF. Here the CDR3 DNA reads TGTGCCAGCATGGGGAGATTACCTAGCTCCTACAATGAGCAGTTCTTC. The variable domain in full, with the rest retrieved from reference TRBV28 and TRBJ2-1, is DVKVTQSSRYLVKRTGEKVFLECVQDMDHENMFWYRQDPGLGLRLIYFSYDVKMKEKGDIPEGYSVSREKKERFSLILESASTNQTSMYLCASMGRLPSSYNEQFFGPGTRLTVL.

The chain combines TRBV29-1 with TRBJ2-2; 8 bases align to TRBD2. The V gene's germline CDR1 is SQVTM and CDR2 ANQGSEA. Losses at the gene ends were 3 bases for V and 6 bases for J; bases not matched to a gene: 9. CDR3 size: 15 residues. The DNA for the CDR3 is TGCAGCGTTGAGGGCCGGGGGGGCAGGGCCGGGGAGCTGTTTTTT. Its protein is CSVEGRGGRAGELFF.

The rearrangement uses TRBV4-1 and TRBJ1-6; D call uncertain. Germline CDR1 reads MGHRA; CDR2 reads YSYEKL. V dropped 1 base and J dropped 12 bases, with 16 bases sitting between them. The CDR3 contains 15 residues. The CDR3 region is CASSQVPTDSLPLHF. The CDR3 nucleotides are TGCGCCAGCAGCCAAGTTCCGACGGACTCCCTACCCCTCCACTTT.

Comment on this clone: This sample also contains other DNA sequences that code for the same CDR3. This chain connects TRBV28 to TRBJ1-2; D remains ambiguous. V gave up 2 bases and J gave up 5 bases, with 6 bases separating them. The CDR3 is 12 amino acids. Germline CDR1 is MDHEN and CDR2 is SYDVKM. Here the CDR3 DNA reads TGTGCCAGCAGTTTAGGAGGATATGGCTACACCTTC. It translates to CASSLGGYGYTF.

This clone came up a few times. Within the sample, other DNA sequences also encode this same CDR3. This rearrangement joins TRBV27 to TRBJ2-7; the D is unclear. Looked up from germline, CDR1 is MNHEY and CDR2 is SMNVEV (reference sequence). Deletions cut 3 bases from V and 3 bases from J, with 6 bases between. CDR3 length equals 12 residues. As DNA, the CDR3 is TGTGCCAGCAGTTTGCCCGGCTACGAGCAGTACTTC. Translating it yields CASSLPGYEQYF.

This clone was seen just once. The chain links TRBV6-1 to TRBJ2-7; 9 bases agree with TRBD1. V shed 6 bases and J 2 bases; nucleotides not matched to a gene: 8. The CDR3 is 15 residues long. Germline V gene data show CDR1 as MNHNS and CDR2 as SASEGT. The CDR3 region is CASRRDRVVTYEQYF. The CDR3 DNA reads TGTGCCAGCAGAAGGGACAGGGTGGTAACCTACGAGCAGTACTTC.

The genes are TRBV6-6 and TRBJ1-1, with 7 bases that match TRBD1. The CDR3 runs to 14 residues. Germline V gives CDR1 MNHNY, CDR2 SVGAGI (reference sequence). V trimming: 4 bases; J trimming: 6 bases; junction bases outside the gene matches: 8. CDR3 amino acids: CASSFSSGTAEAFF. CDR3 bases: TGTGCCAGCAGTTTTTCGTCCGGGACAGCTGAAGCTTTCTTT.

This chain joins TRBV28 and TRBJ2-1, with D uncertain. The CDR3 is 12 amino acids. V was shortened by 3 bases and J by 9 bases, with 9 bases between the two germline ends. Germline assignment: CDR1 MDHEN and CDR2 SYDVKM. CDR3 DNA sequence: TGTGCCAGCAGTTTCAGCGATGCTGAGCAGTTCTTC. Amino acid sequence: CASSFSDAEQFF.

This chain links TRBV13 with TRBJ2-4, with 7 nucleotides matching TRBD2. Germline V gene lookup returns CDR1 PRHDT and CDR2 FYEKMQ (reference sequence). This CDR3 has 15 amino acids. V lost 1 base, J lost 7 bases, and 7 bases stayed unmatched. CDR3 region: CASSLVGEGLNIQYF. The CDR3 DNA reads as TGTGCCAGCAGCTTAGTAGGGGAGGGCCTGAACATTCAGTACTTC.

The CDR3 coding sequence is TGCGCCAGCAGCTTCGAGTATTCCTACGAGCAGTACTTC. Protein product: CASSFEYSYEQYF. The chain joins TRBV5-1 to TRBJ2-7; no reliable D call. V gave up 2 bases and J gave up 1 base, with 7 bases separating them. This CDR3 has 13 amino acids. CDR1 and CDR2 (germline): SGHRS, YFSETQ.

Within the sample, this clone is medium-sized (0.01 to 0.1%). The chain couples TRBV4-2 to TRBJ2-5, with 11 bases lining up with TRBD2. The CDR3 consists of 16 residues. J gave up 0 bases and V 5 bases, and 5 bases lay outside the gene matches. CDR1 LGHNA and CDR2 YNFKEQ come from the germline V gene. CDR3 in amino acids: CASSSVAGGHQETQYF. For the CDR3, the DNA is TGTGCCAGCAGCAGCGTAGCGGGAGGGCACCAAGAGACCCAGTACTTC.

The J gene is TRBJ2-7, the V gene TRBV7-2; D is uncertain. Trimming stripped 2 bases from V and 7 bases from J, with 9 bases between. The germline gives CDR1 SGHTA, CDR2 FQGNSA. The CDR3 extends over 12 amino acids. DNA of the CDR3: TGTGCCAGCAGCTTATCGGAACAGGAGCAGTACTTC. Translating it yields CASSLSEQEQYF.

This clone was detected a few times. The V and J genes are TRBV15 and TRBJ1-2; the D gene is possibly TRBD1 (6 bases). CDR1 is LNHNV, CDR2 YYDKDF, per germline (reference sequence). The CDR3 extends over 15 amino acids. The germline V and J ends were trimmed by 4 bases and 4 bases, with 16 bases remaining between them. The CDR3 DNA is TGTGCCACCAGCACTCGTTCGACAGGAAGCTATGGCTACACCTTC. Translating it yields CATSTRSTGSYGYTF.

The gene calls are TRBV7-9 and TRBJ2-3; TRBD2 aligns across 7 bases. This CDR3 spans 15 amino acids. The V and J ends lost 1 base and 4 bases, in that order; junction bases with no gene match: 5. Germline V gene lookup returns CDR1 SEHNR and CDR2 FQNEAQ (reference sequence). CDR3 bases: TGTGCCAGCAGCTTAGTGGGCGGGAGCGCAGATACGCAGTATTTT. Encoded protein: CASSLVGGSADTQYF.

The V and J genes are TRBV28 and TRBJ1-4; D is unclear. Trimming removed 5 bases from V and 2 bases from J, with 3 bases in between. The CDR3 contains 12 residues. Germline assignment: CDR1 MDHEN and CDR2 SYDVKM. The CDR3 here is CASSQTNEKLFF. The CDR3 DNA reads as TGTGCCAGCAGTCAGACTAATGAAAAACTGTTTTTT.

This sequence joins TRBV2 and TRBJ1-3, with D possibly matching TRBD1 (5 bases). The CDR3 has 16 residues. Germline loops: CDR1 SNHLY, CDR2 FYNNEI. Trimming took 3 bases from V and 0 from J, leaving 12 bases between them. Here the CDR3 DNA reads TGTGCCAGCAGTGAGGAACAGGCGAGCTCTGGAAACACCATATATTTT. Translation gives CASSEEQASSGNTIYF.

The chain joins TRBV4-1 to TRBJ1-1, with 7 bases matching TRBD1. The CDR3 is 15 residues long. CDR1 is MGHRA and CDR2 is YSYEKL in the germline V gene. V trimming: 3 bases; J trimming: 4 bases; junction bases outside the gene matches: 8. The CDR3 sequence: CASSQGGRGLTEAFF. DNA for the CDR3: TGCGCCAGCAGCCAGGGAGGTAGGGGGCTCACTGAAGCTTTCTTT.

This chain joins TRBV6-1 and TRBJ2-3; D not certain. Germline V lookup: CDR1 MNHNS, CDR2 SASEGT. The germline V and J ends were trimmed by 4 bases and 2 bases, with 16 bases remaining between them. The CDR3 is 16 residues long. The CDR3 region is CASSVVKVAVTDTQYF. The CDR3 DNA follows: TGTGCCAGCAGTGTAGTAAAGGTGGCGGTCACAGATACGCAGTATTTT.

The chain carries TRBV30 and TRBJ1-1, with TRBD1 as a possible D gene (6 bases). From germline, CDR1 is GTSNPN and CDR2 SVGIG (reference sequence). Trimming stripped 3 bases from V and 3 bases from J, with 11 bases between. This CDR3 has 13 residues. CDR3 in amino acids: CAWSQGSYTEAFF. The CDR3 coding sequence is TGTGCCTGGAGCCAGGGGAGTTACACTGAAGCTTTCTTT.

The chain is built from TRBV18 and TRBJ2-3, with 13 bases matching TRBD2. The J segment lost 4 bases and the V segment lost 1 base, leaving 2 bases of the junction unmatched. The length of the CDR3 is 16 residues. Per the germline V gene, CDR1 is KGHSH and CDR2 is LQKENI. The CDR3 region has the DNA TGTGCCAGCTCACCACAACTAGCGGGGGGGTCAGATACGCAGTATTTT. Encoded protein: CASSPQLAGGSDTQYF.